The rows below give T cell receptor beta chains drawn from one sample of a study of human CD8 memory T cell subsets. TCRdb derives one entry per CDR3 protein from the 5' RACE reads, leaving out DNA. This specimen shows about 10,000 distinct CDR3 sequences; the ten leading clones hold approximately 16%. Sequencing used CD8+ stem-like memory T cells (TSCM and TCM) sorted from PBMCs. The receptors shown here come from a human donor in good health. Each CDR3 is given with its conserved first and last residue. Size is omitted from some rows. Given values are once, few, many or a class for expanded clones.

CDR3 protein: CASSPGLAGSYEQYF; V gene: TRBV5-1; J gene: TRBJ2-7; clone size: .
CDR3 protein: CASSLGQYTEAFF; V gene: TRBV5-1; J gene: TRBJ1-1; clone size: .
CDR3 protein: CASTYSGTPTYF; V gene: TRBV6-2/TRBV6-3; J gene: TRBJ2-3; clone size: .
CDR3 protein: CASSTRDRTNQPQHF; V gene: TRBV27; J gene: TRBJ1-5; clone size: .
CDR3 protein: CASSVNPLSRQPQHF; V gene: TRBV27; J gene: TRBJ1-5; clone size: .
CDR3 protein: CSVAGGRRLGSNQPQHF; V gene: TRBV29-1; J gene: TRBJ1-5; clone size: .
CDR3 protein: CASIVPAGNTIYF; V gene: TRBV2; J gene: TRBJ1-3; clone size: .
CDR3 protein: CATSDFFGTGGGTGELFF; V gene: TRBV24-1; J gene: TRBJ2-2; clone size: .
CDR3 protein: CAGQSGTGTSYEQYF; V gene: TRBV28; J gene: TRBJ2-7; clone size: .
CDR3 protein: CSVVGQNSYEQYF; V gene: TRBV29-1; J gene: TRBJ2-7; clone size: .
CDR3 protein: CASSSDLSSYNEQFF; V gene: TRBV7-7; J gene: TRBJ2-1; clone size: .
CDR3 protein: CASSEELGTPEAFF; V gene: TRBV9; J gene: TRBJ1-1; clone size: .
CDR3 protein: CASSLTPQGANSYEQYF; V gene: TRBV13; J gene: TRBJ2-7; clone size: .
CDR3 protein: CASSLGAYNEQFF; V gene: TRBV4-1; J gene: TRBJ2-1; clone size: .
CDR3 protein: CAAREGANKNIQYF; V gene: TRBV6-1; J gene: TRBJ2-4; clone size: .
CDR3 protein: CSGETGLAESQYF; V gene: TRBV29-1; J gene: TRBJ2-5; clone size: medium-sized
CDR3 protein: CASSLATGGASHEQYF; V gene: TRBV5-6; J gene: TRBJ2-7; clone size: .
CDR3 protein: CASSSLTGVEQYF; V gene: TRBV27; J gene: TRBJ2-7; clone size: .
CDR3 protein: CASRGFSKEAFF; V gene: TRBV28; J gene: TRBJ1-1; clone size: .
CDR3 protein: CSAREPGLAGTDTQYF; V gene: TRBV20-1; J gene: TRBJ2-3; clone size: .
CDR3 protein: CASSKKGGGTSQETQYF; V gene: TRBV21-1; J gene: TRBJ2-5; clone size: .
CDR3 protein: CASSQGQDDEQFF; V gene: TRBV11-1; J gene: TRBJ2-1; clone size: .